The next 2 T cell receptor beta chains were all read from a single sample in a study of blood T cells in healthy people across ages. A second roughly 7 to 11 cycle PCR used barcoded and J-beta primers. Using its own MiXCR run on the 5' RACE reads, TCRdb lists one record per CDR3 protein. The profile covers about 800,000 distinct CDR3 sequences, with around 25% appearing a single time and roughly 3.8% taken by the ten largest. These same records also appear under a second study, on T cells of mothers and their children.

Sequenced: blood. The receptor set was obtained from a boy under 18 in good health.

The rearrangement uses TRBV14 and TRBJ2-5; 10 bases line up with TRBD2. The CDR3 loop spans 16 amino acids. V trimming: 1 base; J trimming: 4 bases; junction bases outside the gene matches: 6. The germline V gene encodes CDR1 SGHDN and CDR2 FVKESK. The DNA for the CDR3 is TGTGCCAGCAGCCAAGGATTCCTAGCGGGAGTAGAGACCCAGTACTTC. Translation: CASSQGFLAGVETQYF.

The sample holds a few counts of this clonotype. This chain uses TRBV29-1 with TRBJ2-3; 10 bases are shared with TRBD1. The CDR3 has 13 amino acids. Germline V gene sequence: CDR1 SQVTM, CDR2 ANQGSEA. V trimming: 8 bases; J trimming: 2 bases; junction bases outside the gene matches: 4. This CDR3 reads CSTDRGHTDTQYF. CDR3 sequence (DNA): TGCAGCACTGACAGGGGGCACACAGATACGCAGTATTTT.